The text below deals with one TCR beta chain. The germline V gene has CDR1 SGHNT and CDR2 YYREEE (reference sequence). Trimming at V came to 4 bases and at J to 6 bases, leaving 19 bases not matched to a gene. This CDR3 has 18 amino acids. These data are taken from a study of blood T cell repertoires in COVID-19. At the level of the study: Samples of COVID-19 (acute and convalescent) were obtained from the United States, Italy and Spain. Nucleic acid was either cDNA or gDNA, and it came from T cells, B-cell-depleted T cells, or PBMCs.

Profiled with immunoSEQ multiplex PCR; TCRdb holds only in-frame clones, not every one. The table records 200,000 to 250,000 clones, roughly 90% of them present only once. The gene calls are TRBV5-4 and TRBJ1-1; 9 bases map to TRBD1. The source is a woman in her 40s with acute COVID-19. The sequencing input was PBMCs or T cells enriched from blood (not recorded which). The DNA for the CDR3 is TGTGCCAGCAGCCACCGACAGGGGGTCCTACCTCGACGGGCTGAAGCTTTCTTT. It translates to CASSHRQGVLPRRAEAFF.